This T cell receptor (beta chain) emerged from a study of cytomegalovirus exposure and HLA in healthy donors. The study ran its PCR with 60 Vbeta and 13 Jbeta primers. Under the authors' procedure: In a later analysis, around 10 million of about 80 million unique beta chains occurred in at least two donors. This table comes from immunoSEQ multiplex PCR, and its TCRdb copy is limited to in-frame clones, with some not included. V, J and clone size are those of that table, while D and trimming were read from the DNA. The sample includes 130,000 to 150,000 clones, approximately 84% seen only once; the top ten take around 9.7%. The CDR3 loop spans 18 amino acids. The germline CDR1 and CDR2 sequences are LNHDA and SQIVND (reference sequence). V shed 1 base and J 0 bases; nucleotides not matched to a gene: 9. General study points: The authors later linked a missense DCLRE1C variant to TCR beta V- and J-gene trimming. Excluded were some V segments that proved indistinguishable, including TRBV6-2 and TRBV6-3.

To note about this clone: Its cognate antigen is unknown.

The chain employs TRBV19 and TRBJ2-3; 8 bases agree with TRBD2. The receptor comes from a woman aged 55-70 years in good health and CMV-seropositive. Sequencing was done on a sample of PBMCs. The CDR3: CASSIGTTSGSSTDTQYF. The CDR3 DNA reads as TGTGCCAGTAGTATAGGTACTACTAGCGGAAGCAGCACAGATACGCAGTATTTT.